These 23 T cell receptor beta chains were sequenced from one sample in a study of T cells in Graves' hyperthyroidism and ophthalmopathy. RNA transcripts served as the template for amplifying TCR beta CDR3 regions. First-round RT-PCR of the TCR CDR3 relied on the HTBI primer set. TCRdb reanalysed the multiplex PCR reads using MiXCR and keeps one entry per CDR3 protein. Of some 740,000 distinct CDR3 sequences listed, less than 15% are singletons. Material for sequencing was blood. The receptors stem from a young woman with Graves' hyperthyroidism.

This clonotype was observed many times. The CDR3 loop is CASSRTSGSSNEQFF. The CDR3 DNA is TGTGCCAGCAGCCGTACTAGCGGGAGTAGCAATGAGCAGTTCTTC. The chain links TRBV7-2 to TRBJ2-1; 11 nucleotides agree with TRBD2. The CDR3 spans 15 residues. Germline V gene lookup returns CDR1 SGHTA and CDR2 FQGNSA. V dropped 5 bases and J dropped 6; count of bases not matched to a gene: 6.

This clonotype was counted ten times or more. CDR3 nucleotides: TGTGCCAGCAGCCACCTGTCCGGGGGCGGGGAGCTGTTTTTT. Residues: CASSHLSGGGELFF. The chain couples TRBV7-8 to TRBJ2-2; TRBD2 might be the D (6 bases). Trimming took 5 bases from V and 7 from J, leaving 14 bases between them. Per germline, CDR1 SGHVS and CDR2 FQNEAQ. This CDR3 comprises 14 residues. Using reference TRBV7-8 and TRBJ2-2 for the parts outside the CDR3, the full variable domain is GAGVSQSPRYKVAKRGQDVALRCDPISGHVSLFWYQQALGQGPEFLTYFQNEAQLDKSGLPSDRFFAERPEGSVSTLKIQRTQQEDSAVYLCASSHLSGGGELFFGEGSRLTVL.

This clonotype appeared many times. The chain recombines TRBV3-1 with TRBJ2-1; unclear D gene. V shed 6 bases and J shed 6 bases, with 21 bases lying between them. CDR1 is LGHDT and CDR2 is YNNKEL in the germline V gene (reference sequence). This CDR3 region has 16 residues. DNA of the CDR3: TGTGCCAGCAGTACTTCCGGACCGTCCCCTCCCAATGAGCAGTTCTTC. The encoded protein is CASSTSGPSPPNEQFF.

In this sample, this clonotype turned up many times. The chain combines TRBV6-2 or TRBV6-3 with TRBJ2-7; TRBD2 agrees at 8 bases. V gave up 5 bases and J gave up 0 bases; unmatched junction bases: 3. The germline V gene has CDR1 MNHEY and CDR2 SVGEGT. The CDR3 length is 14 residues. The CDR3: CASSKSGSSYEQYF. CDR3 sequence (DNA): TGTGCCAGCAGTAAAAGCGGGAGCTCCTACGAGCAGTACTTC.

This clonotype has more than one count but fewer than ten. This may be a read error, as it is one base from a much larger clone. The CDR3 sequence: CASRLRGRNEKLSF. CDR3 nucleotide sequence: TGTGCCAGCAGACTTCGGGGTCGAAATGAAAAACTGTCTTTT. The J gene is TRBJ1-4, the V gene TRBV13, with no clear D. The CDR3 runs to 14 residues. CDR1 PRHDT and CDR2 FYEKMQ come from the germline V gene (reference sequence). Looking up the rest from reference TRBV13 and TRBJ1-4 gives the full variable domain: AAGVIQSPRHLIKEKRETATLKCYPIPRHDTVYWYQQGPGQDPQFLISFYEKMQSDKGSIPDRFSAQQFSDYHSELNMSSLELGDSALYFCASRLRGRNEKLSFGSGTQLSVL.

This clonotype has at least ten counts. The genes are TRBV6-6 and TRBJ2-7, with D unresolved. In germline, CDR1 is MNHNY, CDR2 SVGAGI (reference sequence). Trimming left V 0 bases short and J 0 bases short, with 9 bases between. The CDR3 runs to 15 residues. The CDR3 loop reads CASSYSYPPSYEQYF. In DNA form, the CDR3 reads TGTGCCAGCAGTTACTCCTACCCCCCCTCCTACGAGCAGTACTTC.

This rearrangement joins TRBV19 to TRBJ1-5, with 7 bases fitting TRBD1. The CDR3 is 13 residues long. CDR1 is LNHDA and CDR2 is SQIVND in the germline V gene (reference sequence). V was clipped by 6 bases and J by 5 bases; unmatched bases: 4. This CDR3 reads CASRDRQDQPQHF. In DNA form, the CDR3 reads TGTGCCAGTAGGGACAGGCAGGATCAGCCCCAGCATTTT.

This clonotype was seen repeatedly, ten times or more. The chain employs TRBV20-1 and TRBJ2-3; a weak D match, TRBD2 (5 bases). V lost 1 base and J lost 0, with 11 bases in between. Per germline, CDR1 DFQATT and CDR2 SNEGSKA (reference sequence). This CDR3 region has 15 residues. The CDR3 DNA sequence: TGCAGTGCTAGAGTAACGGGGAAAAGCACAGATACGCAGTATTTT. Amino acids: CSARVTGKSTDTQYF.

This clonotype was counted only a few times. The CDR3 reads CASSQESPGGYSYEQYF. CDR3 coding DNA: TGTGCCAGCAGCCAAGAATCCCCAGGGGGATACTCCTACGAGCAGTACTTC. J is TRBJ2-7 and V is TRBV14; 7 nucleotides match TRBD1. The CDR3 loop spans 17 amino acids. The V gene's germline CDR1 is SGHDN and CDR2 FVKESK. Trimming cost V 0 bases and J 0 bases; bases outside gene matches: 8.

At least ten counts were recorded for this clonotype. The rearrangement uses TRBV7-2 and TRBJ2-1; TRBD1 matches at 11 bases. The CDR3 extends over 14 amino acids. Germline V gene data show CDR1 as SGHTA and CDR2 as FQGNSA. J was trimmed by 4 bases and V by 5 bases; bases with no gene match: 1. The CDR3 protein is CASSRDRGYNEQFF. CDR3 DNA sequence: TGTGCCAGCAGCCGGGACAGGGGGTACAATGAGCAGTTCTTC.

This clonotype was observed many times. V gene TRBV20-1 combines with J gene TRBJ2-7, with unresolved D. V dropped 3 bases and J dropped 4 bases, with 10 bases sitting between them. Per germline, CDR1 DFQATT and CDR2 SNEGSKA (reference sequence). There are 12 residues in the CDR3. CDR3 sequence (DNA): TGCAGTGCTAGTGACACTCTTTACGAGCAGTACTTC. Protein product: CSASDTLYEQYF.

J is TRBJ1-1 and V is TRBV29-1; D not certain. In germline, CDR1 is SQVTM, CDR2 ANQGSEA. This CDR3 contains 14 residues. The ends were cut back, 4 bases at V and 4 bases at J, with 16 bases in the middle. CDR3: CSVVSLGLVTEAFF. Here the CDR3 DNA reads TGCAGCGTTGTGAGTCTGGGGTTGGTCACTGAAGCTTTCTTT.

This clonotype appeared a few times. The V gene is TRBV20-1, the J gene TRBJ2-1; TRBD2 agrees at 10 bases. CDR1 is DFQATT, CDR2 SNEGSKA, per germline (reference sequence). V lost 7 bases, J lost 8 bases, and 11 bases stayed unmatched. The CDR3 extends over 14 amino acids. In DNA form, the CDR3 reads TGCAGTGTGACAATAGAGCGGGGGGGCCATGAGCAGTTCTTC. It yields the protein CSVTIERGGHEQFF.

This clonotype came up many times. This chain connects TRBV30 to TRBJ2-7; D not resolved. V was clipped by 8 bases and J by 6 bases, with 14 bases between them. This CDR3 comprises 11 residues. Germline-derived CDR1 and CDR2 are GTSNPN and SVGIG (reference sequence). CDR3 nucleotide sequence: TGTGCCGTATGGGCCCATTCCGAGCAGTACTTC. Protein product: CAVWAHSEQYF.

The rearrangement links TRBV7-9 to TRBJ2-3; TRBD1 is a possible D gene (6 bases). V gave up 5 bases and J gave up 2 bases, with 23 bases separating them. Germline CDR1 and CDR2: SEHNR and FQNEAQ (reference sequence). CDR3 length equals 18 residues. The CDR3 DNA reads TGTGCCAGCAGCAGAAGCCCTCCCAACACAGGGTCCACAGATACGCAGTATTTT. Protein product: CASSRSPPNTGSTDTQYF.

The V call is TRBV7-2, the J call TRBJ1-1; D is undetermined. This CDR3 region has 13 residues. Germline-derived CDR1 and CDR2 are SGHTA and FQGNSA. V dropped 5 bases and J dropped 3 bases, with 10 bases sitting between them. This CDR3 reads CASSRRMDTEAFF. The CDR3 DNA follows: TGTGCCAGCAGCCGTCGTATGGACACTGAAGCTTTCTTT.

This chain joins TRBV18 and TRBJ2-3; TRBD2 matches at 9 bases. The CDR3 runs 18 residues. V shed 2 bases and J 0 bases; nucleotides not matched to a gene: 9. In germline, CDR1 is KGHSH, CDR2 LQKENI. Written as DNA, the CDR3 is TGTGCCAGCTCACCATCTGCGGGAGGGACCTCTAGCACAGATACGCAGTATTTT. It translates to CASSPSAGGTSSTDTQYF.

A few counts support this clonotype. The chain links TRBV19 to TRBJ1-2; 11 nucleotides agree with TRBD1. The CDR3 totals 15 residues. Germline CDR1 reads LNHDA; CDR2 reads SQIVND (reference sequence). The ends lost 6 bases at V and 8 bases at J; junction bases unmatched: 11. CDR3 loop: CASSDRDRGVGGYTF. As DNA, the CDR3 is TGTGCCAGTAGCGACCGGGACAGGGGGGTCGGGGGCTACACCTTC. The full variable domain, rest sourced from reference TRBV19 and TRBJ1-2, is DGGITQSPKYLFRKEGQNVTLSCEQNLNHDAMYWYRQDPGQGLRLIYYSQIVNDFQKGDIAEGYSVSREKKESFPLTVTSAQKNPTAFYLCASSDRDRGVGGYTFGSGTRLTVV.

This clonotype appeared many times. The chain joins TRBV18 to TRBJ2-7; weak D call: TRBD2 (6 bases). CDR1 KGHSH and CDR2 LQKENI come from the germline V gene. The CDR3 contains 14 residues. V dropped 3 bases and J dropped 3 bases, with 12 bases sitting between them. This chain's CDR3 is CASSPWDLNYEQYF. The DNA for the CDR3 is TGTGCCAGCTCACCCTGGGACTTAAACTACGAGCAGTACTTC.

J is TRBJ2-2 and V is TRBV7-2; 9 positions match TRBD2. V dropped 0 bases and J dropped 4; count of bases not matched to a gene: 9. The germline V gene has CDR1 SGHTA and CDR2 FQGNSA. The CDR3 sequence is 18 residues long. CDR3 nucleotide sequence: TGTGCCAGCAGCTTAGCGCTGACTAGCGGTGGCGGCACCGGGGAGCTGTTTTTT. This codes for CASSLALTSGGGTGELFF.

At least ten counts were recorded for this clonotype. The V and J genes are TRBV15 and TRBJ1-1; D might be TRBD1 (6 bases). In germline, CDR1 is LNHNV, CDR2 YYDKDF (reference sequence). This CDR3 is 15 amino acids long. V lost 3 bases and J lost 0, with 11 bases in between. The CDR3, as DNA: TGTGCCACCAGCAGGAGGGACACGGTGAACACTGAAGCTTTCTTT. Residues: CATSRRDTVNTEAFF.

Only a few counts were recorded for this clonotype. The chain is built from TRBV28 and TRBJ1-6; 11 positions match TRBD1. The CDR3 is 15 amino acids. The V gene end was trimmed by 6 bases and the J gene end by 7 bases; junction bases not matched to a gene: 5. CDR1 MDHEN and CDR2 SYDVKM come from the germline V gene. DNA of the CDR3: TGTGCCAGCAGAGGACAGGGGGCGAAGAATTCACCCCTCCACTTT. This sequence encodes CASRGQGAKNSPLHF. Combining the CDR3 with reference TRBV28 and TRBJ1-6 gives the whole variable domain DVKVTQSSRYLVKRTGEKVFLECVQDMDHENMFWYRQDPGLGLRLIYFSYDVKMKEKGDIPEGYSVSREKKERFSLILESASTNQTSMYLCASRGQGAKNSPLHFGNGTRLTVT.

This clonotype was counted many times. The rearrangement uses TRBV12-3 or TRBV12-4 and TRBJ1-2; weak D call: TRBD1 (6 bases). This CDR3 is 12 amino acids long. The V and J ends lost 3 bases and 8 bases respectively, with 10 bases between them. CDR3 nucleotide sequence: TGTGCCAGCAGTTTCTACAGGGACGGCTACACCTTC. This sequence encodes CASSFYRDGYTF.